This T cell receptor beta chain was found in a study of regulatory T cells in long-lasting Graves disease. Construction of TCR beta libraries relied on iRepertoire HTBI primers and on Arm-PCR targeting CDR3 regions. Original analysis: Sample data revealed fewer than 70 TRBV and 12 to 15 TRBJ segments. TCRdb reprocessed the multiplex PCR reads via MiXCR and lists one record per CDR3 protein. These V and J calls rely on TCRdb rather than the paper's analysis. In the table there are a few hundred thousand distinct CDR3 sequences, about 20% of which are singletons. This clonotype occurred a few times. Its specificity is not known. The sample's time point: persistent/refractory GD, antithyroid drugs over 5 years with positive TRAb. Making the TCR library involved RNA that had been extracted from PBMCs. General study results and limits: Reduced TCR diversity was observed in persistent Graves' patients versus newly diagnosed patients.

Here the sequenced sample was peripheral blood mononuclear cells (PBMCs), taken when the disease was refractory, from a patient treated with antithyroid drugs. This TCR derives from a female donor with Graves disease.

The CDR3: CASSSEGLAGGSEQYF. DNA for the CDR3: TGTGCCAGCAGCTCCGAGGGTCTAGCGGGAGGATCCGAGCAGTACTTC. The chain uses TRBV13 and TRBJ2-7; 11 bases fit TRBD2. Unmatched junction bases numbered 11, after V lost 4 bases and J lost 6 bases. There are 16 residues in the CDR3. CDR1 PRHDT and CDR2 FYEKMQ come from the germline V gene (reference sequence). Looking up the rest from reference TRBV13 and TRBJ2-7 gives the full variable domain: AAGVIQSPRHLIKEKRETATLKCYPIPRHDTVYWYQQGPGQDPQFLISFYEKMQSDKGSIPDRFSAQQFSDYHSELNMSSLELGDSALYFCASSSEGLAGGSEQYFGPGTRLTVT.